The subject of this entry is one TCR beta chain. Its antigen remains unidentified. The record has no base qualities; no much larger clone is one base away. Trimmed from V: 2 bases; trimmed from J: 5 bases; junction bases lacking a gene match: 12. Counted from cysteine to phenylalanine, this CDR3 has 17 amino acids. Kept here is only the CDR3 DNA, which spans 51 bases and is read in frame from base 1. These data belong to a study of T cells after posttransplantation cyclophosphamide (dated by TCRdb to the mid-2010s). As for the study more broadly: Using TRB sequencing, the study followed how the T cell repertoire reconstituted after myeloablative bone marrow transplantation in which posttransplantation cyclophosphamide served as GVHD prophylaxis. Blood from all 30 or so PTCy patients with 1-year posttransplant specimens was subjected to TRB sequencing. Samples from 35 to 45 PTCy-treated patients, along with samples from about 16 of their related bone marrow donors, underwent antigen receptor sequencing. Public TRB sequences were checked against a database of over 3,000 sequences associated with responses to pathogens, tumor antigens, self-antigens and alloantigens. Up to roughly 3 additional blood samples from 2 to 5.2 years after transplant were also TRB-sequenced in 3 patients, as was pretransplant blood from several patients. TRA and TRB clonality were tightly correlated in 9 or 10 samples, so subsequent TCR analyses focused on TRB only.

PTCy-treated patients came from a prospective multi-institutional clinical trial. Peripheral blood and bone marrow mononuclear cells were isolated by Ficoll-Hypaque density centrifugation and were cryopreserved. Broader findings and caveats from the paper: The TRB repertoires of T cells infiltrating skin or the GI tract showed only limited overlap with the TRB repertoires found in blood. Across the approximately 42 patients, TRB clonality was highly associated with recipient CMV seropositivity and CMV reactivation, and diversity with PTCy was similar to that in the CNI/methotrexate controls. Donor-recipient similarity was low at 1-2 months but rose over the first year, and later blood repertoires were often dominated by donor CD8+ memory clones.

TRB sequencing used genomic DNA with the immunoSEQ assay at survey resolution or the hsTCRB kit. On the authors' methods: The immunoSEQ software handled initial read processing, and the LymphoSeq R package was used for repertoire analyses. For each TRB dataset, clonality was calculated as 1 minus normalized Shannon entropy, and the Gini coefficient was computed as well. Phenotypes of unsorted samples were inferred by mapping TRB sequences from sorted subsets of the recipient or donor onto the same recipient's unsorted samples. Not all clones reach the TCRdb copy of this immuneACCESS table, which keeps in-frame sequences only. Checked studies attribute under half of the gap to unresolved V genes and leave the rest unexplained. V and J calls plus clone size are reproduced from that table; the DNA served to infer D and trimming. This sample comprises fewer than 25,000 clones, about 82% of them detected only once. The ten top clones hold around 6.9% of the sample.

The sequence was obtained from a woman aged 60-75 years with a blood cancer, CMV-positive, and with a related stem cell donor. The sample was PBMCs. This receptor chain uses TRBV5-7 and TRBJ2-3; 9 nucleotides in the junction match TRBD2. TRBV5-7 is filed as an ORF, its function uncertain. The CDR3 protein sequence reads: CASSFLTSGIGGDTQYF. DNA sequence: TGTGCCAGCAGCTTCCTGACTAGCGGAATAGGGGGAGATACGCAGTATTTT.